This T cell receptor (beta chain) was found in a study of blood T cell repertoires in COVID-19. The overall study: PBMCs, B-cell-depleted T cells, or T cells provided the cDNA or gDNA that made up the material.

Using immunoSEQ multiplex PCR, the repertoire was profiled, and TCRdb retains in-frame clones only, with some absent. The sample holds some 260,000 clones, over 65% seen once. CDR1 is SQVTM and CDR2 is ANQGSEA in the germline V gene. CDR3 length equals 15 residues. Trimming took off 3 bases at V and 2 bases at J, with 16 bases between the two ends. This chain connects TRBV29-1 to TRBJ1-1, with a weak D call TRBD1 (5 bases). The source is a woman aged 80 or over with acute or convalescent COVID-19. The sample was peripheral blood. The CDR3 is CSVDLGGRGNTEAFF. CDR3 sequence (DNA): TGCAGCGTTGACTTGGGGGGTCGGGGTAACACTGAAGCTTTCTTT.